This T cell receptor (beta chain) came from a study of PD-1 blockade in classical Hodgkin lymphoma. In this sample, this clone turned up a few times. Its antigen is as yet unknown. This CDR3 is also generated by other DNA sequences in the sample. Study-level results: By C4D1 there was a significant rise in CD4+ TCR diversity but not in CD8+ TCR diversity. Reported baseline diversity: healthy donors highest, relapsed/refractory patients lowest. Newly diagnosed patients and complete responders had comparable diversity at baseline.

The table came from immunoSEQ multiplex PCR; TCRdb's copy has only in-frame clones and leaves some out. The sample has about 43,000 clones; about 65% are singletons. Trimming cost V 6 bases and J 4 bases; bases outside gene matches: 3. CDR1 MNHEY and CDR2 SMNVEV come from the germline V gene (reference sequence). CDR3 size: 13 residues. Exposure to brentuximab vedotin varied, and each patient had relapsed following autologous stem cell transplantation. The chain recombines TRBV27 with TRBJ2-1; 7 bases line up with TRBD2. The sequence came from a human donor with classical Hodgkin lymphoma. The sample in question was peripheral blood mononuclear cells (PBMCs), obtained before the second cycle of nivolumab. Here the CDR3 reads CASSLGGYNEQFF. The CDR3 nucleotides are TGTGCCAGCAGCCTGGGGGGGTACAATGAGCAGTTCTTC.